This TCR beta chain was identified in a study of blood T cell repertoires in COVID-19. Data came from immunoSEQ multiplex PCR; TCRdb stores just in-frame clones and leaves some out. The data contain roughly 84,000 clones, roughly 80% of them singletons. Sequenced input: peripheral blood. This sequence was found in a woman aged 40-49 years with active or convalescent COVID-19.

CDR3 amino acids: CASNLRAENIQYF. The CDR3 bases are TGTGCCAGCAATCTGAGGGCCGAAAACATTCAGTACTTC. The chain links TRBV28 to TRBJ2-4, with D tentatively TRBD2 (5 bases). Deletions cut 7 bases from V and 5 bases from J, with 12 bases between. Germline-derived CDR1 and CDR2 are MDHEN and SYDVKM. The CDR3 spans 13 residues.